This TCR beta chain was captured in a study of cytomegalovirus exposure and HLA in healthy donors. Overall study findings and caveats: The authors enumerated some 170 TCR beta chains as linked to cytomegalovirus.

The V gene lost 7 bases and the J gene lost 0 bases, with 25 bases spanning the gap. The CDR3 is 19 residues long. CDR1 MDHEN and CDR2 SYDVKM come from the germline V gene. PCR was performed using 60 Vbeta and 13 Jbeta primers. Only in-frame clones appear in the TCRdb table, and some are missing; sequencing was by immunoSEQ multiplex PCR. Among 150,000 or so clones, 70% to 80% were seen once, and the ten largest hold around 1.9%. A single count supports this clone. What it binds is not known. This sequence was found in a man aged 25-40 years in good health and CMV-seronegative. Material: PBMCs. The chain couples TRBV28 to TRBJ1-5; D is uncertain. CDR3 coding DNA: TGTGCCAGCATCCTTCCCTCTTGGGAGGGAAAATTTAGCAATCAGCCCCAGCATTTT. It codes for CASILPSWEGKFSNQPQHF.